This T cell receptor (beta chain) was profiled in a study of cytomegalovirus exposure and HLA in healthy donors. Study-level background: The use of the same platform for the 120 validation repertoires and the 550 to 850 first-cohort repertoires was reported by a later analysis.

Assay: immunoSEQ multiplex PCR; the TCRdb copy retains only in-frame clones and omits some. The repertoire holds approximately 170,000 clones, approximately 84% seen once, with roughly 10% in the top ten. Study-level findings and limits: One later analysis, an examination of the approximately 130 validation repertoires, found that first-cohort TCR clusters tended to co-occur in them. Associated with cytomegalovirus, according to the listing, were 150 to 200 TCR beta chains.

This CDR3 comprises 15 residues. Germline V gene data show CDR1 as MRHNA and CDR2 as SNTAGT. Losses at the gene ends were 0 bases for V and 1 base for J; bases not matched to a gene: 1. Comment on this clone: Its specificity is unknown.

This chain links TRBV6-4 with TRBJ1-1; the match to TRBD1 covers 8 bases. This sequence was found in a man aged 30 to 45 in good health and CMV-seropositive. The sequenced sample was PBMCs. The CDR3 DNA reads TGTGCCAGCAGTGACTCCGGGACAGGGAACACTGAAGCTTTCTTT. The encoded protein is CASSDSGTGNTEAFF.